Below, 17 T cell receptor beta chains from the same sample are listed, as sequenced in a study of blood T cell repertoires in COVID-19. Libraries were prepared by immunoSEQ multiplex PCR; TCRdb keeps only in-frame clonotypes and omits some of them. The table records some 350,000 clones, 85% to 90% of them present only once. Specimen: PBMCs or T cells enriched from blood (not recorded which). All receptors come from a man between 18 and 35 years old who had recovered from COVID-19.

This chain joins TRBV19 and TRBJ1-5, with 8 bases that match TRBD1. V trimming: 9 bases; J trimming: 6 bases; junction bases outside the gene matches: 13. The CDR3 is 15 amino acids. Germline assignment: CDR1 LNHDA and CDR2 SQIVND (reference sequence). In nucleotides, the CDR3 is TGTGCCAGCGCAATGACCACAGGGGGAACTCAGCCCCAGCATTTT. It encodes CASAMTTGGTQPQHF.

The chain carries TRBV28 and TRBJ2-5; D is uncertain. The length of the CDR3 is 15 residues. V was shortened by 3 bases and J by 1 base, with 12 bases between the two germline ends. CDR1 MDHEN and CDR2 SYDVKM come from the germline V gene. The CDR3 loop reads CASSFSGGTQETQYF. The DNA of the CDR3 is TGTGCCAGCAGTTTCTCGGGTGGAACCCAAGAGACCCAGTACTTC.

This CDR3 reads CASSLNRGGGYTF. CDR3 bases: TGTGCCAGCAGTTTGAACAGGGGCGGCGGCTACACCTTC. The rearrangement joins TRBV12-3 or TRBV12-4 to TRBJ1-2; 7 positions agree with TRBD1. J was trimmed by 8 bases and V by 3 bases; bases with no gene match: 6. This CDR3 is built from 13 residues.

The chain couples TRBV6-5 to TRBJ2-5; 11 bases fit TRBD2. CDR1 MNHEY and CDR2 SVGAGI come from the germline V gene. Losses at the gene ends were 4 bases for V and 4 bases for J; bases not matched to a gene: 8. This CDR3 has 16 amino acids. CDR3 loop: CASSSQGSGGGETQYF. The CDR3 DNA reads as TGTGCCAGCAGTTCCCAGGGTAGCGGGGGGGGAGAGACCCAGTACTTC.

Remarks on this clone: The sample carries other DNA sequences with the same CDR3. The rearrangement uses TRBV7-2 and TRBJ1-5; 7 nucleotides match TRBD1. Germline V gene lookup returns CDR1 SGHTA and CDR2 FQGNSA. This CDR3 is built from 14 residues. The V gene end was trimmed by 4 bases and the J gene end by 4 bases; junction bases not matched to a gene: 4. The CDR3 DNA reads TGTGCCAGCAGCTCTAGGACAGGAAATCAGCCCCAGCATTTT. It is translated as CASSSRTGNQPQHF.

V gene TRBV4-1 combines with J gene TRBJ1-4; D uncertain. The V and J ends lost 1 base and 4 bases respectively, with 13 bases between them. Germline CDR1 and CDR2: MGHRA and YSYEKL. The CDR3 runs to 16 residues. CDR3 loop: CASSQVGGQINEKLFF. In DNA, the CDR3 is TGCGCCAGCAGCCAAGTTGGCGGGCAGATTAATGAAAAACTGTTTTTT.

The chain recombines TRBV28 with TRBJ1-3; no clear D. V shed 5 bases and J shed 2 bases, with 10 bases lying between them. There are 14 residues in the CDR3. Per the germline V gene, CDR1 is MDHEN and CDR2 is SYDVKM. The CDR3 nucleotides are TGTGCCAGCAGTAATGGGCAAACTGGAAACACCATATATTTT. Its translation: CASSNGQTGNTIYF.

The chain combines TRBV3-1 (or the pseudogene TRBV3-2) with TRBJ1-1; a possible D gene is TRBD1 (6 bases). Trimming removed 4 bases from V and 1 base from J, with 13 bases in between. This CDR3 contains 15 residues. Germline loops: CDR1 LGHDT, CDR2 YNNKEL (reference sequence). This CDR3 reads CASSPRSRGNTEAFF. For the CDR3, the DNA is TGTGCCAGCAGCCCCCGATCCAGGGGGAACACTGAAGCTTTCTTT.

The rearrangement links TRBV7-2 to TRBJ2-2; TRBD2 agrees at 8 bases. The CDR3 extends over 15 amino acids. Trimming at V came to 1 base and at J to 6 bases, leaving 4 bases not matched to a gene. Germline V gene data show CDR1 as SGHTA and CDR2 as FQGNSA. CDR3: CASSLVASGSGELFF. DNA of the CDR3: TGTGCCAGCAGCTTAGTCGCTAGCGGGTCCGGGGAGCTGTTTTTT.

J is TRBJ2-3 and V is TRBV7-2; D not resolved. With 1 base removed from V and 7 bases from J, the gap between germline ends came to 15 bases. Germline-derived CDR1 and CDR2 are SGHTA and FQGNSA. The CDR3 extends over 15 amino acids. CDR3 amino acids: CASSLVSQVENTQYF. The CDR3 region has the DNA TGTGCCAGCAGCTTAGTGTCGCAGGTCGAGAATACGCAGTATTTT.

This chain uses TRBV25-1 with TRBJ2-7; D is perhaps TRBD2 (5 bases). V was cut by 7 bases and J by 3 bases, with 13 bases left in between. The germline V gene encodes CDR1 MGHDK and CDR2 SYGVNS. This CDR3 region has 13 residues. The CDR3 spells CASTAGGFYEQYF. The CDR3 nucleotides read TGTGCCAGCACCGCGGGTGGGTTCTACGAGCAGTACTTC.

The rearrangement joins TRBV4-3 to TRBJ2-1, with 8 bases fitting TRBD2. Trimming cost V 0 bases and J 2 bases; bases outside gene matches: 9. Germline CDR1 is LGHNA and CDR2 is YSLEER. The length of the CDR3 is 18 residues. CDR3 in amino acids: CASSQEGGAGVPYNEQFF. In nucleotides, the CDR3 is TGCGCCAGCAGCCAAGAAGGAGGAGCGGGAGTCCCCTACAATGAGCAGTTCTTC.

The genes are TRBV29-1 and TRBJ2-7; TRBD2 agrees at 13 bases. CDR1 is SQVTM, CDR2 ANQGSEA, per germline. This CDR3 is 14 amino acids long. With 5 bases clipped from V and 5 bases from J, the junction kept 6 bases outside the gene matches. The CDR3 loop reads CSVLGLAGVHEQYF. The CDR3 bases are TGCAGCGTTTTAGGACTAGCGGGAGTACACGAGCAGTACTTC.

The chain recombines TRBV7-3 with TRBJ2-3, with 12 bases aligning to TRBD2. With V trimmed by 5 bases and J by 7 bases, 4 bases remained unmatched. The CDR3 totals 14 residues. The germline CDR1 and CDR2 sequences are SGHTA and FQGTGA. The CDR3 DNA reads as TGTGCCAGCAGCCCTAGCGGGAGGGCCTATACGCAGTATTTT. Translation: CASSPSGRAYTQYF.

The chain uses TRBV30 and TRBJ1-5; D is uncertain. The germline V gene has CDR1 GTSNPN and CDR2 SVGIG (reference sequence). This CDR3 is built from 16 residues. Trimming shortened V by 4 bases and J by 0 bases, and 16 bases separated the two germline ends. Here the CDR3 DNA reads TGTGCCTGGAAACCCCCGTGCTTAGATAGCAATCAGCCCCAGCATTTT. Its translation is CAWKPPCLDSNQPQHF. The complete variable domain, with remaining parts taken from reference TRBV30 and TRBJ1-5, reads SQTIHQWPATLVQPVGSPLSLECTVEGTSNPNLYWYRQAAGRGLQLLFYSVGIGQISSEVPQNLSASRPQDRQFILSSKKLLLSDSGFYLCAWKPPCLDSNQPQHFGDGTRLSIL.

This clone was seen only once. The V call is TRBV6-1, the J call TRBJ1-5; D is perhaps TRBD1 (6 bases). In germline, CDR1 is MNHNS, CDR2 SASEGT. The CDR3 loop spans 16 amino acids. The ends were cut back, 3 bases at V and 1 base at J, with 13 bases in the middle. CDR3 amino acids: CASSDPGQNSNQPQHF. The CDR3 coding sequence is TGTGCCAGCAGTGACCCGGGACAAAACAGCAATCAGCCCCAGCATTTT.

CDR3 nucleotide sequence: TGTGCCAGCAGCTTAGGGGACAGCAAATTTGAAAAACTGTTTTTT. Protein product: CASSLGDSKFEKLFF. This chain connects TRBV7-9 to TRBJ1-4; 7 nucleotides align to TRBD1. This CDR3 region has 15 residues. Germline CDR1 and CDR2: SEHNR and FQNEAQ (reference sequence). Trimming at V came to 1 base and at J to 7 bases, leaving 6 bases not matched to a gene.